The clone carrying this TCR beta chain was seen many times. Antigen unknown. The CDR3 extends over 14 amino acids. V shed 5 bases and J shed 3 bases, with 13 bases lying between them. The sample belongs to a study of T-cell reconstitution after alpha-beta-depleted transplantation in children. Study observations and caveats: Among T cells one year after transplant, newly produced cells accounted for most counts and diversity. In patients about two months after transplant, alpha-beta T cells reportedly arose from several hundred expanded graft clones.

A library of TCRbeta sequences, prepared with unique molecular identifiers, was generated. TCRdb ran MiXCR on the PCR reads and lists one entry per CDR3 protein. Of 95,000 to 120,000 distinct CDR3 sequences detected, 6.4% appear once; the ten largest clones hold approximately 25%. This rearrangement joins TRBV12-3 or TRBV12-4 to TRBJ2-5, with D unclear. The TCR comes from a male patient aged 2 to 9 who had a stem cell transplant for acute lymphoblastic leukemia, so the T cells may come from the graft donor. The sample consisted of PBMCs, mostly from graft donor cells, taken 360 days after TCRalphabeta/CD19-depleted stem cell transplant. The DNA of the CDR3 is TGTGCCAGCAGTGGGCCGATCCGAAAAGAGACCCAGTACTTC. Protein product: CASSGPIRKETQYF.